This T cell receptor beta chain was sequenced for a study of blood T cell repertoires in COVID-19. Produced via immunoSEQ multiplex PCR; TCRdb's table is partial and in-frame only. The sample records tens of thousands of clones, over 70% being singletons. Germline assignment: CDR1 MNHEY and CDR2 SVGEGT. The CDR3 has 14 residues. The V gene lost 4 bases and the J gene lost 2 bases, with 12 bases spanning the gap. The specimen sequenced was peripheral blood. This receptor was identified in a human donor with active COVID-19. The donor label of this sample is uncertain. The chain couples TRBV6-2 or TRBV6-3 to TRBJ2-7; possibly TRBD2 for D (6 bases). The CDR3, as DNA: TGTGCCAGCAGTTCTAGCGCGAAGACCTACGAGCAGTACTTC. Protein: CASSSSAKTYEQYF.